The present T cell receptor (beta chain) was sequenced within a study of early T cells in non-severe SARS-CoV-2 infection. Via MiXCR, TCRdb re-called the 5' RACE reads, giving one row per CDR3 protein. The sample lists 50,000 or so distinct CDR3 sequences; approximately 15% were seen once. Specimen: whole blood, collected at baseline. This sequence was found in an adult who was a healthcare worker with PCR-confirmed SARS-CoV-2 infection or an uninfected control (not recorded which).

CDR3 amino acids: CSARERGAPTDTQYF. DNA for the CDR3: TGCAGTGCTAGAGAGCGGGGGGCGCCGACAGATACGCAGTATTTT. The J gene is TRBJ2-3, the V gene TRBV20-1; 8 bases are a match to TRBD2. The length of the CDR3 is 15 residues. V was clipped by 0 bases and J by 3 bases; unmatched bases: 5. Per the germline V gene, CDR1 is DFQATT and CDR2 is SNEGSKA (reference sequence).